Listed here are 19 T cell receptor beta chains from one sample, sequenced in a study of cytomegalovirus exposure and HLA in healthy donors. Primers: 60 Vbeta forward and 13 Jbeta reverse. Profiled with immunoSEQ multiplex PCR; TCRdb holds only in-frame clones, not every one. The data contain roughly 100,000 clones, around 82% of them singletons. The specimen was PBMCs. These receptor sequences come from a woman between 18 and 29 years old in good health and CMV-seropositive.

The rearrangement links TRBV30 to TRBJ1-3; no clear D gene. V lost 0 bases and J 5 bases, leaving 8 bases between the germline ends. Germline V gene lookup returns CDR1 GTSNPN and CDR2 SVGIG (reference sequence). This CDR3 contains 13 residues. CDR3 region: CAWSVNGRNTIYF. CDR3 bases: TGTGCCTGGAGTGTAAACGGGAGAAACACCATATATTTT.

The chain employs TRBV7-6 and TRBJ2-1; weak D call: TRBD1 (6 bases). This CDR3 has 15 amino acids. V was shortened by 2 bases and J by 2 bases, with 10 bases between the two germline ends. Germline CDR1 and CDR2: SGHVS and FNYEAQ. CDR3 sequence reads: CASSLTGTPYNEQFF. For the CDR3, the DNA is TGTGCCAGCAGCTTAACAGGGACCCCCTACAATGAGCAGTTCTTC.

The V call is TRBV11-2, the J call TRBJ2-7; 12 bases are shared with TRBD2. This CDR3 spans 16 amino acids. V lost 5 bases to trimming and J lost 4 bases; unmatched junction nucleotides: 9. Germline V gene sequence: CDR1 SGHAT, CDR2 FQNNGV. CDR3 in amino acids: CASSLRRLAGEYEQYF. The CDR3 region has the DNA TGTGCCAGCAGCCTCCGACGACTAGCGGGGGAGTACGAGCAGTACTTC.

The V gene is TRBV27, the J gene TRBJ2-7, with 8 bases matching TRBD2. Germline CDR1 and CDR2: MNHEY and SMNVEV (reference sequence). Trimming cost V 3 bases and J 5 bases; bases outside gene matches: 15. The CDR3 totals 17 residues. The CDR3 region is CASSFGTSFYNTHEQYF. The CDR3, as DNA: TGTGCCAGCAGTTTTGGGACTAGTTTTTATAATACCCACGAGCAGTACTTC.

The V call is TRBV28, the J call TRBJ1-4, with 8 bases identical to TRBD1. V gave up 3 bases and J gave up 8 bases; unmatched junction bases: 11. The germline gives CDR1 MDHEN, CDR2 SYDVKM. The CDR3 totals 16 residues. CDR3 residues: CASSLGTGTGTEKLFF. As DNA, the CDR3 is TGTGCCAGCAGTTTGGGAACCGGGACAGGTACGGAAAAACTGTTTTTT.

CDR3 sequence reads: CASSFGPAGYNEQFF. The CDR3, as DNA: TGTGCCAGCAGCTTTGGGCCGGCGGGCTACAATGAGCAGTTCTTC. The V gene is TRBV11-3, the J gene TRBJ2-1; perhaps TRBD2 as D (5 bases). V shed 3 bases and J shed 3 bases, with 12 bases lying between them. The CDR3 consists of 15 residues. Germline loops: CDR1 SGHNT, CDR2 YENEEA. The full variable domain, rest sourced from reference TRBV11-3 and TRBJ2-1, is EAGVVQSPRYKIIEKKQPVAFWCNPISGHNTLYWYLQNLGQGPELLIRYENEEAVDDSQLPKDRFSAERLKGVDSTLKIQPAELGDSAVYLCASSFGPAGYNEQFFGPGTRLTVL.

V and J are TRBV28 and TRBJ2-2; D not resolved. The CDR3 contains 15 residues. Germline V gene data show CDR1 as MDHEN and CDR2 as SYDVKM. Trimming shortened V by 6 bases and J by 2 bases, and 13 bases separated the two germline ends. The CDR3 sequence: CASSLNTINTGELFF. CDR3 nucleotides: TGTGCCAGCAGCCTCAACACAATTAACACCGGGGAGCTGTTTTTT.

The chain uses TRBV11-1 and TRBJ2-3; D perhaps matches TRBD1 (5 bases). This CDR3 contains 13 residues. V was pared by 5 bases and J by 6 bases, with 12 bases between. Germline CDR1 SGHAT, CDR2 FQDESV (reference sequence). As DNA, the CDR3 is TGTGCCAGCAGCCCCCGCCCAGGGGATACGCAGTATTTT. Its translation is CASSPRPGDTQYF.

The chain couples TRBV5-6 to TRBJ1-4, with 10 bases fitting TRBD1. CDR3 size: 15 residues. The J segment lost 4 bases and the V segment lost 3 bases, leaving 3 bases of the junction unmatched. The germline CDR1 and CDR2 sequences are SGHDT and YYEEEE. CDR3 in DNA: TGTGCCAGCAGCTGGGGACAGGGGAATAATGAAAAACTGTTTTTT. Its protein product is CASSWGQGNNEKLFF.

A single count supports this clone. This chain connects TRBV28 to TRBJ1-3; TRBD1 matches 7 bases. Per germline, CDR1 MDHEN and CDR2 SYDVKM. This CDR3 is built from 14 residues. Trimming cost V 8 bases and J 0 bases; bases outside gene matches: 4. For the CDR3, the DNA is TGTGCCAGCCGCGGGACAGACTCTGGAAACACCATATATTTT. As protein: CASRGTDSGNTIYF.

This sequence joins TRBV18 and TRBJ2-7; D may be TRBD2 (6 bases). Germline V gene lookup returns CDR1 KGHSH and CDR2 LQKENI. The CDR3 is 15 residues long. The V gene lost 3 bases and the J gene lost 1 base, with 13 bases spanning the gap. The CDR3 DNA reads as TGTGCCAGCTCACCCCTAGCGATCTTGTCCTACGAGCAGTACTTC. The encoded protein is CASSPLAILSYEQYF.

CDR3 residues: CASSSTTRVKHPEGYGYTF. For the CDR3, the DNA is TGTGCCAGCAGCTCGACTACTAGGGTAAAGCACCCCGAAGGCTATGGCTACACCTTC. This sequence joins TRBV7-9 and TRBJ1-2, with D hard to call. The CDR3 is 19 amino acids. Germline loops: CDR1 SEHNR, CDR2 FQNEAQ (reference sequence). V was trimmed by 4 bases and J by 4 bases, leaving 28 bases between them.

This chain connects TRBV28 to TRBJ2-7, with a weak D call TRBD1 (6 bases). The CDR3 consists of 12 residues. Trimming took off 8 bases at V and 3 bases at J, with 11 bases between the two ends. Germline V gene sequence: CDR1 MDHEN, CDR2 SYDVKM. CDR3 in DNA: TGTGCCAGCCACAGGGTAGGCTACGAGCAGTACTTC. It encodes CASHRVGYEQYF.

This chain joins TRBV6-5 and TRBJ2-7, with D perhaps matching TRBD2 (5 bases). The CDR3 has 11 amino acids. The ends were cut back, 10 bases at V and 8 bases at J, with 15 bases in the middle. CDR1 and CDR2 from the germline V gene are MNHEY and SVGAGI. CDR3 nucleotide sequence: TGTGCCATCCGGGGTACCTTAAAGCAGTACTTC. It is translated as CAIRGTLKQYF.

The CDR3 protein is CATSRDGGAAPHEQYF. The DNA of the CDR3 is TGTGCCACCAGCAGAGATGGGGGGGCTGCTCCGCACGAGCAGTACTTC. The chain joins TRBV15 to TRBJ2-7, with D possibly matching TRBD2 (7 bases). V was trimmed by 0 bases and J by 5 bases, leaving 17 bases between them. Germline V gives CDR1 LNHNV, CDR2 YYDKDF (reference sequence). This CDR3 is 16 amino acids long. The complete variable domain, with remaining parts taken from reference TRBV15 and TRBJ2-7, reads DAMVIQNPRYQVTQFGKPVTLSCSQTLNHNVMYWYQQKSSQAPKLLFHYYDKDFNNEADTPDNFQSRRPNTSFCFLDIRSPGLGDTAMYLCATSRDGGAAPHEQYFGPGTRLTVT.

The rearrangement links TRBV19 to TRBJ1-2; 7 bases align to TRBD1. The germline V gene has CDR1 LNHDA and CDR2 SQIVND (reference sequence). J gave up 7 bases and V 3 bases, and 8 bases lay outside the gene matches. This CDR3 contains 14 residues. The CDR3 region is CASSIDRVVRGYTF. The DNA for the CDR3 is TGTGCCAGTAGTATCGACAGGGTGGTCCGTGGCTACACCTTC.

V usage is TRBV6-5 and J usage is TRBJ1-3, with D unresolved. The CDR3 is 14 amino acids. Germline-derived CDR1 and CDR2 are MNHEY and SVGAGI. Trimming took 0 bases from V and 6 from J, leaving 9 bases between them. CDR3 loop: CASSYSRVANTIYF. DNA for the CDR3: TGTGCCAGCAGTTACTCGAGGGTAGCAAACACCATATATTTT.

A few counts support this clone. This chain connects TRBV6-6 to TRBJ2-7; weak D call: TRBD1 (5 bases). The CDR3 extends over 14 amino acids. Germline CDR1 and CDR2: MNHNY and SVGAGI (reference sequence). Trimming pared 1 base from V and 0 bases from J, leaving 7 bases between. CDR3 DNA: TGTGCCAGCAGTTACTACAGGAGCTCCTACGAGCAGTACTTC. Amino acid sequence: CASSYYRSSYEQYF.

The gene calls are TRBV27 and TRBJ2-7, with TRBD2 identical over 10 bases. The CDR3 spans 15 residues. The trim removed 4 bases at V and 4 bases at J, leaving 7 bases unmatched. The V gene's germline CDR1 is MNHEY and CDR2 SMNVEV (reference sequence). The chain's CDR3 is CASSSAGTSEYEQYF. The CDR3 DNA reads as TGTGCCAGCAGTTCCGCCGGGACTAGCGAGTACGAGCAGTACTTC.